A single sample gave rise to the 17 T cell receptor beta chains below, sequenced in a study of long-term antiretroviral therapy in people with HIV. Sequencing relied on immunoSEQ assay v3.0, run at survey level. Here immunoSEQ multiplex PCR was the method, and the copy in TCRdb shows in-frame clones only, minus some. The repertoire holds some 16,000 clones, 60% to 85% seen once, with approximately 10% in the top ten. Here the sequenced sample was unsorted PBMCs, taken 2.3 years after starting antiretroviral therapy. Receptors were obtained from a middle-aged woman with HIV.

This clone was seen only a few times. This chain links TRBV5-6 with TRBJ2-1; D possibly corresponds to TRBD1 (6 bases). V was shortened by 1 base and J by 7 bases, with 15 bases between the two germline ends. The CDR3 has 15 amino acids. The germline CDR1 and CDR2 sequences are SGHDT and YYEEEE. CDR3 amino acids: CASSLNDRTGNEQFF. CDR3 nucleotide sequence: TGTGCCAGCAGCTTGAACGACAGGACCGGGAATGAGCAGTTCTTC.

This sequence joins TRBV4-1 and TRBJ2-7; possibly TRBD1 for D (6 bases). Trimming removed 3 bases from V and 0 bases from J, with 12 bases in between. The germline V gene has CDR1 MGHRA and CDR2 YSYEKL. The CDR3 covers 15 residues. CDR3 DNA sequence: TGCGCCAGCAGCCACCGGACAGCCAGCTCCTACGAGCAGTACTTC. As protein: CASSHRTASSYEQYF.

V and J are TRBV9 and TRBJ2-3, with 7 bases fitting TRBD2. Germline CDR1 and CDR2: SGDLS and YYNGEE. Unmatched junction bases numbered 6, after V lost 1 base and J lost 4 bases. This CDR3 has 15 amino acids. The chain's CDR3 is CASSVNRGEADTQYF. The CDR3 nucleotides are TGTGCCAGCAGCGTAAACCGGGGGGAGGCAGATACGCAGTATTTT.

This rearrangement joins TRBV18 to TRBJ2-4, with 7 bases aligning to TRBD1. The CDR3 runs to 16 residues. Losses at the gene ends were 3 bases for V and 9 bases for J; bases not matched to a gene: 14. The V gene's germline CDR1 is KGHSH and CDR2 LQKENI. The DNA of the CDR3 is TGTGCCAGCTCACCCAAACAGGGGCGACCTCCTGGCATTCAGTACTTC. Protein sequence: CASSPKQGRPPGIQYF.

The V call is TRBV9, the J call TRBJ2-1; 9 positions agree with TRBD2. This CDR3 is 16 amino acids long. Per the germline V gene, CDR1 is SGDLS and CDR2 is YYNGEE. The V segment lost 3 bases and the J segment 5 bases; nucleotides outside the gene matches: 9. The chain's CDR3 is CASSATSGRGNNEQFF. The CDR3 coding sequence is TGTGCCAGCAGCGCGACTAGCGGAAGAGGTAACAATGAGCAGTTCTTC.

V usage is TRBV29-1 and J usage is TRBJ2-7; either TRBD1 or TRBD2 may fit D (5 bases each). With 6 bases removed from V and 2 bases from J, the gap between germline ends came to 14 bases. The CDR3 runs to 13 residues. Looked up from germline, CDR1 is SQVTM and CDR2 is ANQGSEA. This CDR3 is CSVRGLSTYEQYF. In DNA form, the CDR3 reads TGCAGCGTGAGGGGTCTCAGCACCTACGAGCAGTACTTC.

V is TRBV5-1 and J is TRBJ2-1, with D perhaps matching TRBD2 (6 bases). The CDR3 loop spans 16 amino acids. CDR1 is SGHRS, CDR2 YFSETQ, per germline. The V end was cut by 0 bases, the J end by 2 bases, with 12 bases between. The CDR3 nucleotides read TGCGCCAGCAGCTTGGGTCCGGGAGTGCCCTACAATGAGCAGTTCTTC. Protein: CASSLGPGVPYNEQFF. The full variable domain, in which reference TRBV5-1 and TRBJ2-1 provide the parts outside the CDR3, is KAGVTQTPRYLIKTRGQQVTLSCSPISGHRSVSWYQQTPGQGLQFLFEYFSETQRNKGNFPGRFSGRQFSNSRSEMNVSTLELGDSALYLCASSLGPGVPYNEQFFGPGTRLTVL.

The V call is TRBV10-3, the J call TRBJ2-5; D remains unclear. Germline lookup yields CDR1 ENHRY and CDR2 SYGVKD. The CDR3 has 14 residues. Between the trimmed V and J ends, which lost 5 bases and 4 bases, there was a span of 14 bases. This CDR3 reads CAISFNEDGETQYF. CDR3 coding DNA: TGTGCCATCAGTTTCAATGAGGATGGAGAGACCCAGTACTTC.

The chain carries TRBV29-1 and TRBJ1-2, with 8 bases that match TRBD1. Germline CDR1 reads SQVTM; CDR2 reads ANQGSEA. The junction had 4 bases not matched to a gene; V was cut back by 8 bases and J by 2 bases. The length of the CDR3 is 12 residues. The CDR3 sequence is CSSRQGNYGYTF. The CDR3 coding sequence is TGCAGCTCTCGACAGGGGAACTATGGCTACACCTTC. Complete variable domain (other parts from reference TRBV29-1 and TRBJ1-2): SAVISQKPSRDICQRGTSLTIQCQVDSQVTMMFWYRQQPGQSLTLIATANQGSEATYESGFVIDKFPISRPNLTFSTLTVSNMSPEDSSIYLCSSRQGNYGYTFGSGTRLTVV.

This sequence joins TRBV5-6 and TRBJ2-7; a weak D match, TRBD1 (6 bases). The CDR3 consists of 13 residues. V was shortened by 3 bases and J by 0 bases, with 7 bases between the two germline ends. From germline, CDR1 is SGHDT and CDR2 YYEEEE. Here the CDR3 DNA reads TGTGCCAGCAGCTGGGACACCTCCTACGAGCAGTACTTC. Translated: CASSWDTSYEQYF.

The sample holds one count of this clone. The genes are TRBV4-3 and TRBJ2-7; D is unclear. V dropped 2 bases and J dropped 4 bases, with 12 bases sitting between them. The CDR3 spans 14 residues. Germline lookup yields CDR1 LGHNA and CDR2 YSLEER. As DNA, the CDR3 is TGCGCCAGCAGCCAATCTGCCGTCGTGTACGAGCAGTACTTC. Translating gives CASSQSAVVYEQYF.

This chain connects TRBV2 to TRBJ2-3, with 8 bases identical to TRBD2. The germline gives CDR1 SNHLY, CDR2 FYNNEI. There are 11 residues in the CDR3. The DNA of the CDR3 is TGTGGAAGCGGGAGCGGAGATACGCAGTATTTT. Amino acids: CGSGSGDTQYF.

The chain combines TRBV5-1 with TRBJ2-2; no reliable D call. V lost 2 bases, J lost 5 bases, and 7 bases lay in between. This CDR3 spans 13 amino acids. Per germline, CDR1 SGHRS and CDR2 YFSETQ. The CDR3 bases are TGCGCCAGCAGCTTTGAGCAGACCGGGGAGCTGTTTTTT. Translating it yields CASSFEQTGELFF.

This clone is labeled medium-sized. The chain combines TRBV4-2 with TRBJ1-5; a weak D match, TRBD1 (5 bases). Germline CDR1 LGHNA, CDR2 YNFKEQ. Trimming took 0 bases from V and 6 from J, leaving 12 bases between them. This CDR3 region has 15 residues. Written as DNA, the CDR3 is TGTGCCAGCAGCCAAGATCCCCGGGGGGGTCAGCCCCAGCATTTT. Amino acids: CASSQDPRGGQPQHF.

The rearrangement joins TRBV19 to TRBJ1-4; no definite D call. This CDR3 comprises 14 residues. The germline CDR1 and CDR2 sequences are LNHDA and SQIVND (reference sequence). The V end lost 7 bases, the J end lost 8 bases, and 17 bases lay between the germline ends. CDR3 sequence (DNA): TGTGCCAGTACCCGCAGTGCGCGATGGGAAAAACTGTTTTTT. Translated: CASTRSARWEKLFF.

The chain recombines TRBV6-5 with TRBJ2-5; unclear D gene. The end of the DNA is better explained by TRBJ2-7, so the J call may be wrong. The CDR3 runs to 12 residues. The germline gives CDR1 MNHEY, CDR2 SVGAGI. The CDR3 is CASSSGTYEQYF. CDR3 coding DNA: TGTGCCAGCAGTTCGGGCACCTACGAGCAGTACTTC.

The gene calls are TRBV27 and TRBJ2-7, with 10 bases lining up with TRBD2. CDR1 is MNHEY, CDR2 SMNVEV, per germline (reference sequence). CDR3 length: 15 amino acids. Trimming took 0 bases from V and 3 from J; bases not matched to a gene: 2. For the CDR3, the DNA is TGTGCCAGCAGTTTATCGGGACTAGCGTTCTACGAGCAGTACTTC. As protein: CASSLSGLAFYEQYF.